This T cell receptor (beta chain) appears in the sequencing data of a study of beta chain features in type 1 diabetes. The CDR3 extends over 18 amino acids. Every bit of the isolated RNA underwent reverse transcription, so sequencing read expressed TCRB transcripts. Sequenced by immunoSEQ multiplex PCR; TCRdb stores in-frame clones only, minus some. The data hold some 150,000 clones, with approximately 12% observed a single time. V and J are TRBV21-1 and TRBJ1-2. TRBV21-1 is annotated as a pseudogene. This TCR came from a young man in good health. Sequenced material: central memory CD4+ T cells from blood. CDR3 in DNA: TGTGCCAGCAGCAAAGCGGGTGGCAGGAGAAATATTAACTATGGCTACACCTTC. Translation gives CASSKAGGRRNINYGYTF.